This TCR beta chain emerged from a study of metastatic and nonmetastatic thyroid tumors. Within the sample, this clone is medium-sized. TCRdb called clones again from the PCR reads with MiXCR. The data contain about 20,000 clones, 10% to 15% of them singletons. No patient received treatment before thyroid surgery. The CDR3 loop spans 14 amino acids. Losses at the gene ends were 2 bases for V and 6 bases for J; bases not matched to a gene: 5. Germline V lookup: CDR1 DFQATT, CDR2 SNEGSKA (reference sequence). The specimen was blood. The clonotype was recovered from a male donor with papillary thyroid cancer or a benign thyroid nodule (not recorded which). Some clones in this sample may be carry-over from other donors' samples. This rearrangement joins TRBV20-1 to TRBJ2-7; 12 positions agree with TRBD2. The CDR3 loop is CSARRLAGVGEQYF. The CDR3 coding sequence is TGCAGTGCTAGACGACTAGCGGGAGTAGGCGAGCAGTACTTC.